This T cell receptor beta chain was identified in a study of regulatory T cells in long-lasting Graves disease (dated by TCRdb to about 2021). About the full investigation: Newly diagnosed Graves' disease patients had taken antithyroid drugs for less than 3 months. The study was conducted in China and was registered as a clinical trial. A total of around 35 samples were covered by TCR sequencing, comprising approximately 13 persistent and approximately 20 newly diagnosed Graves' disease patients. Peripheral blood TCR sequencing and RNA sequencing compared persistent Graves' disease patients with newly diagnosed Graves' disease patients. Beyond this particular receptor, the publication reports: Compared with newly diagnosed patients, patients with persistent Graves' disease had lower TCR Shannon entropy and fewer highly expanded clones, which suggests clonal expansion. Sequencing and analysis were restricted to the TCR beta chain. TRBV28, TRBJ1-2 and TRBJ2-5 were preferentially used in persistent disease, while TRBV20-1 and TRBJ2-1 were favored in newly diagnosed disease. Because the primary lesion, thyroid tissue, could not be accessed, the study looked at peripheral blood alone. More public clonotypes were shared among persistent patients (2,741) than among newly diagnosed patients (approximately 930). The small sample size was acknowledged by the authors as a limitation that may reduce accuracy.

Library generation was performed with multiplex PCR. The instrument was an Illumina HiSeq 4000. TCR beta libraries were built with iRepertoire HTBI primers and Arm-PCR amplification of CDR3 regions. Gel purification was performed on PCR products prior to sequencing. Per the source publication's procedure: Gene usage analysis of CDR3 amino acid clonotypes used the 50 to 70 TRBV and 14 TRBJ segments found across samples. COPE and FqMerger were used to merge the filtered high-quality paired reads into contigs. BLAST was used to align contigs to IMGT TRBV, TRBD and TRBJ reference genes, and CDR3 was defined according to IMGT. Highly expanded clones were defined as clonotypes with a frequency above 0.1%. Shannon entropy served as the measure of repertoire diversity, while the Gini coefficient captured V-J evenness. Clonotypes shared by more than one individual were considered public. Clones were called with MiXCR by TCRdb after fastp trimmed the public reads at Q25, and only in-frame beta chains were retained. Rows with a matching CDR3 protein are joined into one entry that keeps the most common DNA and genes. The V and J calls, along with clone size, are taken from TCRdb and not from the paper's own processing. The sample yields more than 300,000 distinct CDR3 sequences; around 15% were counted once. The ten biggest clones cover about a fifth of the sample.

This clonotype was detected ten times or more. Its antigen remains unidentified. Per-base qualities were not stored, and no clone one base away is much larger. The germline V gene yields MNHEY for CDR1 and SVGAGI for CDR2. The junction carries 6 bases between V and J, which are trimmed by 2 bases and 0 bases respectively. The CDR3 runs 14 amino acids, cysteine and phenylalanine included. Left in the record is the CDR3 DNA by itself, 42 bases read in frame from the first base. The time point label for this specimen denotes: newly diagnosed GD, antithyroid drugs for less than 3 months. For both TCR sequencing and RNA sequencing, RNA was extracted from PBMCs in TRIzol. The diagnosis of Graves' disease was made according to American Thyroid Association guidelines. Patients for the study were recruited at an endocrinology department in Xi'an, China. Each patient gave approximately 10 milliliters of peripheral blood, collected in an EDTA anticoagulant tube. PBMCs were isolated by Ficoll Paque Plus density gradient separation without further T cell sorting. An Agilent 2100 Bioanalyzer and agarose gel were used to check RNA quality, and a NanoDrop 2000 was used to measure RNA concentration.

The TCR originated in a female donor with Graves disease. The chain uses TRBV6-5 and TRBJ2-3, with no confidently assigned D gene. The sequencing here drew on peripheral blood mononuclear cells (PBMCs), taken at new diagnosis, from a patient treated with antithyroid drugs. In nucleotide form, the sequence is TGTGCCAGCAGTTACCCAGACAGCACAGATACGCAGTATTTT. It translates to CASSYPDSTDTQYF.